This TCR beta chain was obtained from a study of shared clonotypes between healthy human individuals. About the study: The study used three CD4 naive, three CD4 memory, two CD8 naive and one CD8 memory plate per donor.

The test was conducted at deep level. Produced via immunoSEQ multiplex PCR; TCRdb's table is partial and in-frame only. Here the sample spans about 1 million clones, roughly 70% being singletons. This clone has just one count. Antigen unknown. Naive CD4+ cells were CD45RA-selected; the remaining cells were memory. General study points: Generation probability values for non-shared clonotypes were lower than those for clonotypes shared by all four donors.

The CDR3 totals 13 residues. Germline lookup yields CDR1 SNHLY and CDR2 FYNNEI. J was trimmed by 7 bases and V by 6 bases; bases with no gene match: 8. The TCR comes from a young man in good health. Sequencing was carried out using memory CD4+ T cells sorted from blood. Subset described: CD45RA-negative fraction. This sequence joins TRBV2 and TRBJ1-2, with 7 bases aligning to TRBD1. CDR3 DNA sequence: TGTGCCAGCAGCGTTGAGGGGGCTGGTGGCTACACCTTC. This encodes CASSVEGAGGYTF.